This entry concerns a single T cell receptor (beta chain). CDR3 size: 16 residues. After removal of 0 bases from V and 7 bases from J, the junction contained 4 bases not matched to a gene. Germline CDR1 is SNHLY and CDR2 is FYNNEI. The sample originates from a study of blood T cell repertoires in COVID-19. The wider study: Samples of COVID-19 (acute and convalescent) were obtained from the United States, Italy and Spain.

Only in-frame clones appear in the TCRdb table, and some are missing; sequencing was by immunoSEQ multiplex PCR. This sample has tens of thousands of clones, with 80% to 90% found just once. The material sequenced was peripheral blood. This TCR derives from a woman aged 80 or older with acute or convalescent COVID-19. This chain uses TRBV2 with TRBJ1-5, with TRBD1 matching over 12 bases. In DNA, the CDR3 is TGTGCCAGCAGTGAAGCTTCCGGGACAGGGGGCCAGCCCCAGCATTTT. Amino acids: CASSEASGTGGQPQHF.